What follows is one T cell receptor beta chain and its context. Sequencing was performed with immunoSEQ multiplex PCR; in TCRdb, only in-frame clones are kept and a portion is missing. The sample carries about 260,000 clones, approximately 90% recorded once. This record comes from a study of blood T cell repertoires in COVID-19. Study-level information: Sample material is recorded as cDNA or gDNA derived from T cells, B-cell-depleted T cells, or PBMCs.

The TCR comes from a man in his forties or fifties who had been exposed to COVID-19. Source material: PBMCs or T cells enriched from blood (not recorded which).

The CDR3 sequence: CASSYPIWGPDEKLFF. The CDR3 nucleotides read TGTGCCAGCAGTTACCCTATTTGGGGGCCGGATGAAAAACTGTTTTTT. The V and J genes are TRBV6-5 and TRBJ1-4; perhaps TRBD1 as D (6 bases). V was clipped by 2 bases and J by 6 bases, with 16 bases between them. The germline V gene encodes CDR1 MNHEY and CDR2 SVGAGI. This CDR3 is 16 amino acids long.